This is a list of T cell receptor beta chains from one sample in a study of Ad26.COV2.S vaccination and SARS-CoV-2 variants. Generated by immunoSEQ multiplex PCR, the TCRdb table keeps only in-frame clones and is missing some. The sample consists of about 350,000 clones, just over 90% of them appearing once. The source was peripheral blood, collected after recovery from COVID-19. All receptors derive from a human donor who had recovered from COVID-19. The CDR3 runs from the conserved cysteine through the conserved F or W. A D gene is named only where the DNA matches it firmly. The size field is filled for only some rows; it gives once, few, many or a size class.

len	v_gene	d_gene	j_gene	abundance	CDR3aa	CDR3nt
15	TRBV6-5	-	TRBJ2-7	few	CASSLGTPNAYEQYF	TGTGCCAGCAGTCTAGGGACTCCCAACGCCTACGAGCAGTACTTC
16	TRBV7-6	-	TRBJ1-5	-	CASSLGQGGGNQPQHF	TGTGCCAGCAGCTTAGGGCAGGGTGGAGGCAATCAGCCCCAGCATTTT
15	TRBV19	TRBD1	TRBJ1-1	once	CASSSQDRDKTEAFF	TGTGCCAGTAGTAGCCAGGACAGGGATAAAACTGAAGCTTTCTTT
15	TRBV11-2	-	TRBJ2-2	-	CASNSGWRGTGELFF	TGTGCCAGCAATTCGGGTTGGCGCGGGACCGGGGAGCTGTTTTTT
13	TRBV12-3/TRBV12-4	-	TRBJ2-1	-	CASSLRWINEQFF	TGTGCCAGCAGTTTGAGGTGGATCAATGAGCAGTTCTTC
18	TRBV6-6	TRBD1	TRBJ2-2	-	CASSQIGDRVFGTGELFF	TGTGCCAGCAGTCAAATCGGGGACAGGGTCTTCGGCACCGGGGAGCTGTTTTTT
17	TRBV7-6	TRBD2	TRBJ2-3	-	CASSLGQRGTGTDTQYF	TGTGCCAGCAGCTTAGGTCAGCGGGGAACTGGCACAGATACGCAGTATTTT
13	TRBV5-5	-	TRBJ1-2	-	CASSFLVTDGYTF	TGTGCCAGCAGCTTCTTAGTGACAGATGGCTACACCTTC
17	TRBV7-9	TRBD1	TRBJ2-3	-	CASSLEGDSASTDTQYF	TGTGCCAGCAGCTTAGAAGGGGACAGCGCTAGCACAGATACGCAGTATTTT
13	TRBV19	-	TRBJ1-2	-	CASSTLTDYGYTF	TGTGCCAGTAGTACTCTCACAGATTATGGCTACACCTTC
15	TRBV14	-	TRBJ1-4	-	CASSQVRGGFEKLFF	TGTGCCAGCAGCCAAGTCCGAGGGGGTTTTGAAAAACTGTTTTTT
13	TRBV5-4	-	TRBJ2-7	-	CASSLAGTYEQYF	TGTGCCAGCAGCCTGGCGGGGACCTACGAGCAGTACTTC
13	TRBV3-1/TRBV3-2	-	TRBJ1-6	-	CASSRRSASPLHF	TGTGCCAGCAGCCGACGGTCAGCTTCACCCCTCCACTTT
11	TRBV12-3/TRBV12-4	-	TRBJ1-2	-	CASSLIHGYTF	TGTGCCAGCAGTTTAATCCATGGCTACACCTTC
12	TRBV4-3	-	TRBJ2-1	-	CASSQDAYEQFF	TGCGCCAGCAGCCAAGATGCCTACGAGCAGTTCTTC
13	TRBV6-5	-	TRBJ1-5	-	CARSRVSNQPQHF	TGTGCCAGGAGCAGGGTTAGCAATCAGCCCCAGCATTTT
13	TRBV10-2	-	TRBJ1-5	-	CASQGVGNQPQHF	TGCGCCAGCCAAGGGGTAGGCAATCAGCCCCAGCATTTT
15	TRBV5-8	-	TRBJ2-3	-	CASSPRRGATDTQYF	TGTGCCAGCAGCCCGCGAAGGGGGGCCACAGATACGCAGTATTTT
11	TRBV6-6	-	TRBJ1-1	-	CASSPRTEAFF	TGTGCCAGCAGTCCGCGGACAGAAGCTTTCTTT
14	TRBV6-5	-	TRBJ2-4	-	CASSYGGPKNIQYF	TGTGCCAGCAGTTACGGGGGTCCCAAAAACATTCAGTACTTC
14	TRBV2	-	TRBJ1-2	once	CASIGTPGDYGYTF	TGTGCCAGCATTGGGACCCCGGGCGACTATGGCTACACCTTC
15	TRBV27	-	TRBJ2-7	-	CASSVTGEGSYEQYF	TGTGCCAGCAGTGTCACAGGGGAGGGCTCCTACGAGCAGTACTTC